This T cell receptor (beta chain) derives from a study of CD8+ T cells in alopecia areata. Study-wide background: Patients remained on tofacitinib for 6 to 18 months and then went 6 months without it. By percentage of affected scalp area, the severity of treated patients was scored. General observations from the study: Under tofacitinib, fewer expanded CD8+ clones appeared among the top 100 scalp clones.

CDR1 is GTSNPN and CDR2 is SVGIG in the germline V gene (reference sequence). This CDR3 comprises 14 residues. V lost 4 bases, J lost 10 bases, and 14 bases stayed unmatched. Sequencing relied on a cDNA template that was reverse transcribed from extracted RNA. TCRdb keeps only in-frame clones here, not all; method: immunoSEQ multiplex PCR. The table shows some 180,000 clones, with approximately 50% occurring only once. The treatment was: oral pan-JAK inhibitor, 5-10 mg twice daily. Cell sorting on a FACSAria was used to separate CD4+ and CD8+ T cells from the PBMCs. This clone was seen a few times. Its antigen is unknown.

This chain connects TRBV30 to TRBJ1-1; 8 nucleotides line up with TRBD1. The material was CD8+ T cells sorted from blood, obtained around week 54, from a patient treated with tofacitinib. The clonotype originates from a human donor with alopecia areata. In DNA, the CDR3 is TGTGCCTGGAAACCGACAGGGGCCGTATACGCAGCTTTCTTT. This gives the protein CAWKPTGAVYAAFF.